This T cell receptor beta chain was observed in a study of blood T cell repertoires in COVID-19. About the research overall: Nucleic acid was either cDNA or gDNA, and it came from T cells, B-cell-depleted T cells, or PBMCs.

In Seattle, patients joined the study during active infection and were tracked longitudinally. V lost 1 base to trimming and J lost 7 bases, with 13 bases between them. Germline V CDR1 and CDR2: KGHDR, SFDVKD. This CDR3 spans 15 amino acids. Authors' methods: Amplification from reference gene primers served as the basis for estimated nucleated cell counts. Assay used: immunoSEQ multiplex PCR; TCRdb lists only in-frame clones, some missing. V and J calls and clone size are those listed in that table; D and trimming were worked out from the DNA. Counted here are about 150,000 clones, approximately 85% occurring once; the ten biggest clones make up roughly 0.6%.

This TCR was recovered from a man between 60 and 75 years old with COVID-19, enrolled during active disease. The gene calls are TRBV24-1 and TRBJ2-1, with D hard to call. Source material: peripheral blood. CDR3 in amino acids: CATSDFGERRNEQFF. Written as DNA, the CDR3 is TGTGCCACCAGTGATTTTGGAGAGCGAAGGAATGAGCAGTTCTTC.